The rows below give T cell receptor beta chains drawn from one sample of a study of shared clonotypes between healthy human individuals. Produced via immunoSEQ multiplex PCR; TCRdb's table is partial and in-frame only. The table lists around 2,000,000 clones, roughly 95% of them singletons. The specimen was naive CD8+ T cells sorted from blood. Receptors were obtained from a man aged 18 to 30 in good health. CDR3s leave out the opening cysteine and the closing phenylalanine or tryptophan. D genes are given only for firm matches. Expanded clones are given a class, and other clones once, few, many or no size at all.

D gene: .; CDR3 length: 14; V gene: TRBV6-1; clone size: .; CDR3 protein: ASSEWWMGNTGELF
D gene: .; CDR3 length: 11; V gene: TRBV5-1; clone size: .; CDR3 protein: ASSSRGGETQY
D gene: .; CDR3 length: 13; V gene: TRBV4-3; clone size: .; CDR3 protein: ASSQDRGGIEGYT
D gene: .; CDR3 length: 11; V gene: TRBV10-3; clone size: .; CDR3 protein: AISDEQDAHLH
D gene: .; CDR3 length: 11; V gene: TRBV29-1; clone size: once; CDR3 protein: SVDGGRGYEQF
D gene: .; CDR3 length: 13; V gene: TRBV28; clone size: once; CDR3 protein: ASSLITGTNYGYT
D gene: .; CDR3 length: 13; V gene: TRBV11-2; clone size: .; CDR3 protein: ASSLPISSGNTIY
D gene: .; CDR3 length: 11; V gene: TRBV19; clone size: .; CDR3 protein: ASSATTDYEQY
D gene: .; CDR3 length: 13; V gene: TRBV5-4; clone size: .; CDR3 protein: ASSLGGGSNQPQH
D gene: TRBD1; CDR3 length: 11; V gene: TRBV6-1; clone size: .; CDR3 protein: ASRGQGIYGYT
D gene: TRBD2; CDR3 length: 12; V gene: TRBV11-2; clone size: .; CDR3 protein: ASSLGLGAYEQY
D gene: TRBD2; CDR3 length: 14; V gene: TRBV7-8; clone size: .; CDR3 protein: ASSPPGLVPTYEQY
D gene: .; CDR3 length: 11; V gene: TRBV7-9; clone size: .; CDR3 protein: ASVQGTDYGYT
D gene: .; CDR3 length: 12; V gene: TRBV19; clone size: once; CDR3 protein: ASNQGSLGGELF
D gene: .; CDR3 length: 11; V gene: TRBV7-6; clone size: .; CDR3 protein: ASSLLEDYEQY
D gene: .; CDR3 length: 12; V gene: TRBV5-1; clone size: .; CDR3 protein: ASSQAGLNQPQH
D gene: TRBD2; CDR3 length: 14; V gene: TRBV9; clone size: .; CDR3 protein: ASSVEAGVILNEQF
D gene: .; CDR3 length: 11; V gene: TRBV19; clone size: .; CDR3 protein: ASSPGPLNEQF
D gene: .; CDR3 length: 9; V gene: TRBV19; clone size: once; CDR3 protein: TGQAKNIQY
D gene: .; CDR3 length: 11; V gene: TRBV7-2; clone size: .; CDR3 protein: ASSFQGSPAQH
D gene: .; CDR3 length: 10; V gene: TRBV6-5; clone size: .; CDR3 protein: ASSEGGETQY
D gene: TRBD1; CDR3 length: 12; V gene: TRBV27; clone size: .; CDR3 protein: ASSIRDRGYEQF
D gene: .; CDR3 length: 12; V gene: TRBV27; clone size: .; CDR3 protein: ASSLRDGTYEQY
D gene: TRBD2; CDR3 length: 14; V gene: TRBV14; clone size: .; CDR3 protein: ASSQDSAGVRNEQY
D gene: TRBD2; CDR3 length: 15; V gene: TRBV5-1; clone size: .; CDR3 protein: ASSWGTSGELRDTQY
D gene: .; CDR3 length: 11; V gene: TRBV9; clone size: .; CDR3 protein: ASSGPTSYEQY
D gene: .; CDR3 length: 9; V gene: TRBV30; clone size: .; CDR3 protein: ALEELYGYT
D gene: TRBD2; CDR3 length: 15; V gene: TRBV7-9; clone size: .; CDR3 protein: ASSPSPAGGRKDTQY
D gene: TRBD1; CDR3 length: 14; V gene: TRBV4-1; clone size: once; CDR3 protein: ASSQDLGQAELEQY
D gene: TRBD1; CDR3 length: 15; V gene: TRBV30; clone size: .; CDR3 protein: AWSTTYRGASNQPQH
D gene: TRBD2; CDR3 length: 15; V gene: TRBV28; clone size: .; CDR3 protein: ASSFEASGIPTGELF
D gene: .; CDR3 length: 13; V gene: TRBV6-1; clone size: .; CDR3 protein: ASSEAGRGPYEQY
D gene: .; CDR3 length: 12; V gene: TRBV19; clone size: few; CDR3 protein: ASSPAGADYGYT
D gene: .; CDR3 length: 10; V gene: TRBV5-6; clone size: .; CDR3 protein: ASSLGWNEQF
D gene: TRBD1; CDR3 length: 12; V gene: TRBV28; clone size: .; CDR3 protein: ASSFGTGWSPLH
D gene: TRBD1; CDR3 length: 12; V gene: TRBV9; clone size: .; CDR3 protein: ASSTGGGDYGYT
D gene: .; CDR3 length: 11; V gene: TRBV9; clone size: .; CDR3 protein: ASPSASSYEQY
D gene: .; CDR3 length: 13; V gene: TRBV19; clone size: once; CDR3 protein: ASGSRGREKNIQY
D gene: .; CDR3 length: 10; V gene: TRBV5-1; clone size: .; CDR3 protein: ASSLQPGEQY
D gene: .; CDR3 length: 14; V gene: TRBV7-6; clone size: .; CDR3 protein: ASSPTEAPDMITQY
D gene: .; CDR3 length: 10; V gene: TRBV7-9; clone size: .; CDR3 protein: ASSLGPAEQY
D gene: .; CDR3 length: 12; V gene: TRBV9; clone size: .; CDR3 protein: ASSVGRNPYEQY
D gene: .; CDR3 length: 10; V gene: TRBV7-9; clone size: .; CDR3 protein: ASSLPLETQY
D gene: TRBD2; CDR3 length: 14; V gene: TRBV7-9; clone size: .; CDR3 protein: ASSQPGLADYNEQF
D gene: .; CDR3 length: 10; V gene: TRBV7-9; clone size: .; CDR3 protein: ASTAGVDGYT
D gene: .; CDR3 length: 15; V gene: TRBV14; clone size: .; CDR3 protein: ASSQEAASSGANVLT
D gene: .; CDR3 length: 12; V gene: TRBV7-9; clone size: .; CDR3 protein: ASSLALRPNEQF
D gene: .; CDR3 length: 13; V gene: TRBV5-8; clone size: .; CDR3 protein: ASSLAAGWAYEQY
D gene: TRBD2; CDR3 length: 14; V gene: TRBV27; clone size: .; CDR3 protein: ASSLGAGGTYNEQF
D gene: TRBD2; CDR3 length: 12; V gene: TRBV27; clone size: .; CDR3 protein: ASSPGTTQETQY
D gene: .; CDR3 length: 12; V gene: TRBV18; clone size: once; CDR3 protein: ASSPTAGSYEQY
D gene: TRBD1; CDR3 length: 11; V gene: TRBV10-1; clone size: .; CDR3 protein: ASSESKGGEAF
D gene: .; CDR3 length: 13; V gene: TRBV7-2; clone size: .; CDR3 protein: ASSLVAQGSYEQY
D gene: TRBD1; CDR3 length: 15; V gene: TRBV9; clone size: .; CDR3 protein: ASSVGQGGNSGNTIY
D gene: TRBD1; CDR3 length: 12; V gene: TRBV6-5; clone size: .; CDR3 protein: ASSYSDRVGEQY
D gene: TRBD1; CDR3 length: 14; V gene: TRBV4-1; clone size: .; CDR3 protein: ASSQDPPGTGYEQY
D gene: TRBD2; CDR3 length: 13; V gene: TRBV7-8; clone size: .; CDR3 protein: ASSIWGLARYEQY
D gene: TRBD1; CDR3 length: 12; V gene: TRBV5-1; clone size: .; CDR3 protein: ASRGTGEQETQY
D gene: .; CDR3 length: 14; V gene: TRBV5-6; clone size: .; CDR3 protein: ASSLFSGLTAYEQY
D gene: .; CDR3 length: 9; V gene: TRBV20-1; clone size: .; CDR3 protein: SATTDYEQY